The 11 T cell receptor beta chains listed next were all sequenced from one sample in a study of siplizumab effects on memory and regulatory T cells. The data were produced by immunoSEQ multiplex PCR, yet TCRdb's version contains in-frame clones alone and is incomplete. The repertoire holds fewer than 120,000 clones, with over 85% as singletons. The sequenced sample was CD4+ T cells sorted from blood. These receptors all come from a human donor in good health.

V gene TRBV10-3 combines with J gene TRBJ1-1; TRBD1 might be the D (6 bases). Trimming removed 6 bases at V and 4 bases at J, with 12 bases between. CDR1 is ENHRY and CDR2 is SYGVKD in the germline V gene. The CDR3 consists of 13 residues. CDR3 residues: CAIRSGQSTEAFF. For the CDR3, the DNA is TGTGCCATCAGATCGGGACAAAGCACTGAAGCTTTCTTT.

V gene TRBV29-1 combines with J gene TRBJ2-7; D possibly uses TRBD1 or TRBD2 (5 bases each). This CDR3 comprises 12 residues. The germline V gene has CDR1 SQVTM and CDR2 ANQGSEA. V was cut by 7 bases and J by 6 bases, with 16 bases left in between. DNA for the CDR3: TGCAGCGCCCGGGAACAGGAAGGCGAGCAGTACTTC. Its translation is CSAREQEGEQYF.

The chain links TRBV5-8 to TRBJ2-7; 8 nucleotides line up with TRBD1. Germline V lookup: CDR1 SGHTS, CDR2 YDEGEE. V trimming: 0 bases; J trimming: 4 bases; junction bases outside the gene matches: 6. The CDR3 sequence is 15 residues long. The CDR3 loop reads CASSLDRGLLYEQYF. In DNA form, the CDR3 reads TGTGCCAGCAGCTTGGACAGGGGGTTACTTTACGAGCAGTACTTC.

The chain links TRBV6-1 to TRBJ1-5; D is undetermined. Trimming took off 7 bases at V and 4 bases at J, with 14 bases between the two ends. Germline CDR1 and CDR2: MNHNS and SASEGT. The CDR3 runs to 14 residues. CDR3 nucleotides: TGTGCCAGCACCCCCAACGCTGGAAATCAGCCCCAGCATTTT. This sequence encodes CASTPNAGNQPQHF.

The V call is TRBV2, the J call TRBJ2-2, with 8 bases lining up with TRBD1. Germline values: CDR1 SNHLY, CDR2 FYNNEI. The CDR3 loop spans 17 amino acids. The V gene end was trimmed by 2 bases and the J gene end by 7 bases; junction bases not matched to a gene: 12. In DNA form, the CDR3 reads TGTGCCAGCAGTGAATTGGCAGGGGGCGCGGAAGGCGGGGAGCTGTTTTTT. This encodes CASSELAGGAEGGELFF.

This chain links TRBV6-5 with TRBJ1-6; the D is unclear. Germline V lookup: CDR1 MNHEY, CDR2 SVGAGI. V dropped 6 bases and J dropped 0 bases, with 6 bases sitting between them. This CDR3 contains 14 residues. The chain's CDR3 is CASRQSSYNSPLHF. The DNA for the CDR3 is TGTGCCAGCAGGCAGAGCTCCTATAATTCACCCCTCCACTTT.

This clone was recorded only once. V and J are TRBV6-1 and TRBJ1-6; TRBD1 is a possible D gene (6 bases). V dropped 4 bases and J dropped 3 bases, with 13 bases sitting between them. CDR1 and CDR2 from the germline V gene are MNHNS and SASEGT. There are 16 residues in the CDR3. CDR3 region: CASSGPPGHYNSPLHF. CDR3 DNA: TGTGCCAGCAGTGGACCCCCGGGACACTATAATTCACCCCTCCACTTT.

The chain joins TRBV2 to TRBJ1-1, with D unresolved. There are 12 residues in the CDR3. Germline V CDR1 and CDR2: SNHLY, FYNNEI. V dropped 7 bases and J dropped 2 bases, with 8 bases sitting between them. CDR3: CASTAPNTEAFF. In DNA, the CDR3 is TGTGCCAGCACTGCTCCTAACACTGAAGCTTTCTTT.

The chain couples TRBV2 to TRBJ2-3, with 9 nucleotides matching TRBD1. The germline V gene encodes CDR1 SNHLY and CDR2 FYNNEI. J lost 1 base, V lost 0 bases, and 14 bases had no gene match. The CDR3 is made up of 20 amino acids. Written as DNA, the CDR3 is TGTGCCAGCAGTGAAGCGCTTATTAATTGGACAGGGGACGGCACAGATACGCAGTATTTT. Amino acids: CASSEALINWTGDGTDTQYF.

The rearrangement joins TRBV11-2 to TRBJ2-7; the match to TRBD1 covers 8 bases. This CDR3 has 15 residues. Trimming took 3 bases from V and 4 from J; bases not matched to a gene: 8. The germline V gene encodes CDR1 SGHAT and CDR2 FQNNGV. For the CDR3, the DNA is TGTGCCAGCAGCTTGGGGGGACAGGTCGTGTACGAGCAGTACTTC. It translates to CASSLGGQVVYEQYF.

The rearrangement links TRBV19 to TRBJ2-1; D may be TRBD1 (5 bases). Trimming removed 5 bases from V and 0 bases from J, with 17 bases in between. From germline, CDR1 is LNHDA and CDR2 SQIVND (reference sequence). The CDR3 spans 17 residues. The DNA for the CDR3 is TGTGCCAGTAGTCCGCCTCGACAGTCCAGCTCCTACAATGAGCAGTTCTTC. Protein: CASSPPRQSSSYNEQFF.